Reported below is one T cell receptor beta chain. Its antigen is not known. The sequence runs out 3 residues before the end of the CDR3; the remainder is reconstructed from the germline J gene. This sample was included in a study of T cells in women clearing cervical HPV infection. The overall study: Cases were women with histologically confirmed HPV16-related CIN3 or worse, including 2 invasive cancers. Controls were women whose single incident HPV16 infection cleared within 12 months without precancer or cancer. With HLA typing for only a few women, HLA confounding remains possible.

TCRdb's table, derived via immunoSEQ multiplex PCR, lists solely in-frame clones and lacks some. The sample features some 40,000 clones, with less than 6% in its top ten. Study-level points and caveats: TRBV6-7 abundance was lower in cases than controls (around 0.11% versus 0.15%).

Germline CDR1 is LNHDA and CDR2 is SQIVND (reference sequence). The length of the CDR3 is 16 residues. J is TRBJ2-4 and V is TRBV19; perhaps TRBD1 as D (6 bases). The sequenced sample was blood buffy coat. The clonotype was recovered from a woman aged 18 to 75 with a cervical HPV16 infection that either progressed to CIN3+ or cleared (not recorded which). Partial CDR3 DNA: TGTGCCAGTACCTCACCCGGACAGAGTCCTAACTATGGT. Its translation: CASTSPGQSPNYG. The full CDR3 protein is CASTSPGQSPNYGQYF.